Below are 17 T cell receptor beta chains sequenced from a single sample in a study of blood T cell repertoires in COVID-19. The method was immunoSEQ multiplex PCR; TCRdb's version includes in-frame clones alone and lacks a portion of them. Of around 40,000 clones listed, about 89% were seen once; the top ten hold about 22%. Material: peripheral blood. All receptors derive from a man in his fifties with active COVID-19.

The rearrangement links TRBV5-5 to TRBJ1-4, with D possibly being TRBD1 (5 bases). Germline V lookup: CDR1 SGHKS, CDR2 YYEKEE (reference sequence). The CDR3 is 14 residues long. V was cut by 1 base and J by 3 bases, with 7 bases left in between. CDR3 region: CASSLWDSNEKLFF. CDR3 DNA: TGTGCCAGCAGCTTGTGGGACTCTAATGAAAAACTGTTTTTT.

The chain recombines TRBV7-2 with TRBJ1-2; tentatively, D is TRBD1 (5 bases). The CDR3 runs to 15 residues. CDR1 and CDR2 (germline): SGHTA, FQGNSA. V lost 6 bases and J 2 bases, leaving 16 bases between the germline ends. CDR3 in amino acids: CASRGGDTPNYGYTF. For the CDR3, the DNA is TGTGCCAGCAGGGGGGGAGACACACCCAACTATGGCTACACCTTC.

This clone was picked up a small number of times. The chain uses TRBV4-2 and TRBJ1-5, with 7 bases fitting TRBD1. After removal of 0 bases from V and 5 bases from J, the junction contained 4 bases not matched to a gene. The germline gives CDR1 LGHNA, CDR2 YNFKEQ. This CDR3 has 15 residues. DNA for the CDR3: TGTGCCAGCAGCCAAGATAGACAGGGACATCAGCCCCAGCATTTT. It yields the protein CASSQDRQGHQPQHF.

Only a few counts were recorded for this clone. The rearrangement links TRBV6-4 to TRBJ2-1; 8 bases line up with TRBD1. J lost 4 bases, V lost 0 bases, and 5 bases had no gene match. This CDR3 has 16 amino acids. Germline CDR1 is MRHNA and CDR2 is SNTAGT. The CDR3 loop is CASSDSGTGDYNEQFF. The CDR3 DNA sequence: TGTGCCAGCAGTGACTCCGGGACAGGAGATTACAATGAGCAGTTCTTC.

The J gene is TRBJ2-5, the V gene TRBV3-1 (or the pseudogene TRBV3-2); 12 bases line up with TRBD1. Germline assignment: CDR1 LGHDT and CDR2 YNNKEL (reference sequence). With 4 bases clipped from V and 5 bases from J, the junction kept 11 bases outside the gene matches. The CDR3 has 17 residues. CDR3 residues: CASSPRPGQGAVETQYF. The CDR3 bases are TGTGCCAGCAGCCCCCGACCGGGACAGGGGGCTGTGGAGACCCAGTACTTC.

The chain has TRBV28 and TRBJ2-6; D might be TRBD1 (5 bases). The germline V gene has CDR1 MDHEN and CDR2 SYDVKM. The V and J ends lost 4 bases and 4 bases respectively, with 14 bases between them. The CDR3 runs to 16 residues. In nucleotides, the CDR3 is TGTGCCAGCAGTTCGCAGGGCCTGGGAGGGGCCAACGTCCTGACTTTC. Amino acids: CASSSQGLGGANVLTF.

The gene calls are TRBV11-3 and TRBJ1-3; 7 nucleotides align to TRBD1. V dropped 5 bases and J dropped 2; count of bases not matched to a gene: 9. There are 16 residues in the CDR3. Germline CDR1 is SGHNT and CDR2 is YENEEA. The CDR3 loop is CASSPGQAFTGNTIYF. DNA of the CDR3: TGTGCCAGCAGCCCCGGACAGGCTTTTACTGGAAACACCATATATTTT.

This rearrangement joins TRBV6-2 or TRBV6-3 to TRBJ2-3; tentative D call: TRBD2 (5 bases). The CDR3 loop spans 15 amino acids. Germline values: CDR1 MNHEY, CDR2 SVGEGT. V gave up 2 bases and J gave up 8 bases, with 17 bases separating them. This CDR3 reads CASSYKVPGYLTQYF. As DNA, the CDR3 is TGTGCCAGCAGTTACAAGGTTCCGGGATACCTTACGCAGTATTTT.

CDR3 DNA sequence: TGTGCCAGCAGTCTAGCAGGGAACACTGAAGCTTTCTTT. The encoded protein is CASSLAGNTEAFF. The chain uses TRBV6-5 and TRBJ1-1; D is uncertain. The CDR3 sequence is 13 residues long. From germline, CDR1 is MNHEY and CDR2 SVGAGI. With 5 bases removed from V and 1 base from J, the gap between germline ends came to 8 bases.

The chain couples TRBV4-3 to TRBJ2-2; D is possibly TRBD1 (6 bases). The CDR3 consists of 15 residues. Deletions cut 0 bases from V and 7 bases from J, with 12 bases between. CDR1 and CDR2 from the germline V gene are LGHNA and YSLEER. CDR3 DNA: TGCGCCAGCAGCCAAGATGCAGGGGTTGGCGGGGAGCTGTTTTTT. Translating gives CASSQDAGVGGELFF.

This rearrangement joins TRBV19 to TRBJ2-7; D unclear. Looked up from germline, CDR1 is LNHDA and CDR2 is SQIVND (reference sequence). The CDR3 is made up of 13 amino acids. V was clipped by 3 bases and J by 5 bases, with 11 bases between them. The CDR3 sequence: CASSIGLLDEQYF. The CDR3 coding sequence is TGTGCCAGTAGTATCGGGTTGTTGGACGAGCAGTACTTC.

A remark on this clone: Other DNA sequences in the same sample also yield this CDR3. CDR3 in amino acids: CASSWGGTGRDTQYF. DNA for the CDR3: TGTGCCAGCAGCTGGGGTGGGACAGGGAGGGATACGCAGTATTTT. The chain combines TRBV7-2 with TRBJ2-3, with 9 bases that match TRBD1. V shed 4 bases, J shed 6 bases, and the junction held 8 bases outside the gene matches. The CDR3 spans 15 residues. CDR1 and CDR2 (germline): SGHTA, FQGNSA.

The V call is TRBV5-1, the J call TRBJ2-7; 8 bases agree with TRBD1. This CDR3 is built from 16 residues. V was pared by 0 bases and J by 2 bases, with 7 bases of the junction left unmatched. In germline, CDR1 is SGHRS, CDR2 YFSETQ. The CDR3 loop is CASSLAGGPGTYEQYF. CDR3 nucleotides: TGCGCCAGCAGCTTGGCAGGGGGCCCGGGCACCTACGAGCAGTACTTC.

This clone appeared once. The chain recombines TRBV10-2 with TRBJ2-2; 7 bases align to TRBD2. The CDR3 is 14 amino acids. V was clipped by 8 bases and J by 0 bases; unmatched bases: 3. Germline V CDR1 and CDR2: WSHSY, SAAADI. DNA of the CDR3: TGCGCCAGCCGGGAGGTTGCGAACACCGGGGAGCTGTTTTTT. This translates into CASREVANTGELFF.

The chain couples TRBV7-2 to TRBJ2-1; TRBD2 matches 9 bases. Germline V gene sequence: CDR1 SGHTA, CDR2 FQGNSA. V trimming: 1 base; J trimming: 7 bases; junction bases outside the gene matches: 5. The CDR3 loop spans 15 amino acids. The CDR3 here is CASSLVSGSKNEQFF. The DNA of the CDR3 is TGTGCCAGCAGCTTAGTTAGCGGGAGTAAAAATGAGCAGTTCTTC.

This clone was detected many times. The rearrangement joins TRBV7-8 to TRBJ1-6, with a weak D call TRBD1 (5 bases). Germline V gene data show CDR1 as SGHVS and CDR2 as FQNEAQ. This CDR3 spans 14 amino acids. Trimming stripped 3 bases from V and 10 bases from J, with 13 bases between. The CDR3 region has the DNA TGTGCCAGCAGCTTCGGGGGATTCGGCTCACCCCTCCACTTT. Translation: CASSFGGFGSPLHF.

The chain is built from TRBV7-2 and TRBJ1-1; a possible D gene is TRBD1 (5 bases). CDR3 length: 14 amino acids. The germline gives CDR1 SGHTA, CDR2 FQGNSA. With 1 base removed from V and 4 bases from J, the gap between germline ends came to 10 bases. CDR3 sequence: CASSLGGLVTEAFF. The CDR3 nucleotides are TGTGCCAGCAGCTTAGGGGGCCTGGTCACTGAAGCTTTCTTT.